Each of the 5 T cell receptor beta chains below was sequenced from the same sample in a study of graft-versus-host responses after intestinal transplantation. The assay was immunoSEQ multiplex PCR, and TCRdb's table has in-frame clones only and misses some. Here the sample spans fewer than 25,000 clones, roughly 42% being singletons. This sample comprised alloreactive CD4+ T cells from a mixed lymphocyte reaction culture, obtained before intestinal transplant. Subset specified: CFSE-low proliferating T cells sorted from roughly six-day pre-transplant mixed lymphocyte reaction (GvH or HvG direction). The receptors come from a human patient who received an intestinal transplant.

The chain recombines TRBV5-6 with TRBJ2-1; TRBD1 agrees at 9 bases. Unmatched junction bases numbered 4, after V lost 2 bases and J lost 4 bases. Germline CDR1 and CDR2: SGHDT and YYEEEE. CDR3 size: 15 residues. Written as DNA, the CDR3 is TGTGCCAGCAGCTTCGGGACAGGGTGGTACAATGAGCAGTTCTTC. This sequence encodes CASSFGTGWYNEQFF. Combining the CDR3 with reference TRBV5-6 and TRBJ2-1 gives the whole variable domain DAGVTQSPTHLIKTRGQQVTLRCSPKSGHDTVSWYQQALGQGPQFIFQYYEEEERQRGNFPDRFSGHQFPNYSSELNVNALLLGDSALYLCASSFGTGWYNEQFFGPGTRLTVL.

The CDR3 coding sequence is TGTGCCAGTAGTATCGGTCGGGGTAATCAGCCCCAGCATTTT. This gives the protein CASSIGRGNQPQHF. J is TRBJ1-5 and V is TRBV19; no reliable D call. Germline V gene lookup returns CDR1 LNHDA and CDR2 SQIVND (reference sequence). Trimming shortened V by 3 bases and J by 4 bases, and 10 bases separated the two germline ends. This CDR3 is built from 14 residues.

The gene calls are TRBV29-1 and TRBJ1-3, with D unclear. The CDR3 covers 12 residues. Trimming left V 4 bases short and J 4 bases short, with 8 bases between. Germline-derived CDR1 and CDR2 are SQVTM and ANQGSEA. The CDR3 spells CSVGESGNTIYF. The CDR3 DNA sequence: TGCAGCGTTGGAGAGTCGGGAAACACCATATATTTT.

The chain uses TRBV11-3 and TRBJ2-2, with 8 bases identical to TRBD1. Per germline, CDR1 SGHNT and CDR2 YENEEA. V gave up 2 bases and J gave up 7 bases; unmatched junction bases: 6. The CDR3 contains 15 residues. DNA of the CDR3: TGTGCCAGCAGCTTATCGGACAGGGAGAACGGGGAGCTGTTTTTT. Residues: CASSLSDRENGELFF.

V and J are TRBV6-6 and TRBJ2-1; TRBD2 is a possible D gene (5 bases). Trimming removed 6 bases from V and 1 base from J, with 16 bases in between. Germline values: CDR1 MNHNY, CDR2 SVGAGI (reference sequence). The CDR3 extends over 16 amino acids. The CDR3 spells CASSWTGVRSYNEQFF. The CDR3 DNA reads as TGTGCCAGCAGCTGGACCGGGGTTAGGTCCTACAATGAGCAGTTCTTC.